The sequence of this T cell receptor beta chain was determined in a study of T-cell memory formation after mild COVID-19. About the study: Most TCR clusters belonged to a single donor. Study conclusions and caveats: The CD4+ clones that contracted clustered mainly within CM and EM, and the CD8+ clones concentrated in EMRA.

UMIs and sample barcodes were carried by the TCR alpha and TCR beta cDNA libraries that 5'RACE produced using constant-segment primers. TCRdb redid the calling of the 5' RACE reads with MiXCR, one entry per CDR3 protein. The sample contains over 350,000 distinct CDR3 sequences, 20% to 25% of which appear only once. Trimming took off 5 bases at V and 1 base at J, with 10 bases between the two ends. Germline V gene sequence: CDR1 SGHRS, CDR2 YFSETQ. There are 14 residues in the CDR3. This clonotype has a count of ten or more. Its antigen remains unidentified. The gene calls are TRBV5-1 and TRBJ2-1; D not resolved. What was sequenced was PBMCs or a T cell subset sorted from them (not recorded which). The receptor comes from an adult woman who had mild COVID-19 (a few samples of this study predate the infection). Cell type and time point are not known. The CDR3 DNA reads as TGCGCCAGCAGTCCAGGCAGTTCCTACAATGAGCAGTTCTTC. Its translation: CASSPGSSYNEQFF.